These 11 T cell receptor beta chains originate from one sample sequenced in a study of blood T cell repertoires in COVID-19. Clones were read by immunoSEQ multiplex PCR, and TCRdb kept only the in-frame ones, dropping some. The repertoire consists of fewer than 500,000 clones, with roughly 85% occurring once and the leading ten covering roughly 1.4%. The source material was peripheral blood. The receptors derive from a woman aged 30 to 39 with active or convalescent COVID-19.

This rearrangement joins TRBV6-2 or TRBV6-3 to TRBJ1-2; D possibly corresponds to TRBD1 (5 bases). The V gene lost 5 bases and the J gene lost 4 bases, with 8 bases spanning the gap. There are 12 residues in the CDR3. Germline V gives CDR1 MNHEY, CDR2 SVGEGT. CDR3 protein: CASSRDSYGYTF. CDR3 DNA: TGTGCCAGCAGTCGCGACAGCTATGGCTACACCTTC.

This sequence joins TRBV19 and TRBJ1-1; D is perhaps TRBD1 (6 bases). The CDR3 consists of 15 residues. In germline, CDR1 is LNHDA, CDR2 SQIVND (reference sequence). Trimming removed 6 bases at V and 3 bases at J, with 17 bases between. The DNA for the CDR3 is TGTGCCAGTAGGGGGTTACAGGGATTGGACACTGAAGCTTTCTTT. It translates to CASRGLQGLDTEAFF.

The chain combines TRBV27 with TRBJ2-2; D may be TRBD1 (5 bases). Trimming pared 8 bases from V and 4 bases from J, leaving 17 bases between. Looked up from germline, CDR1 is MNHEY and CDR2 is SMNVEV (reference sequence). The CDR3 totals 15 residues. The CDR3 spells CASSLGALGTGELFF. CDR3 nucleotides: TGTGCCAGCTCCTTAGGGGCTTTGGGCACCGGGGAGCTGTTTTTT.

The chain uses TRBV7-2 and TRBJ1-1; TRBD1 matches at 10 bases. The J segment lost 5 bases and the V segment lost 5 bases, leaving 20 bases of the junction unmatched. CDR1 SGHTA and CDR2 FQGNSA come from the germline V gene. The length of the CDR3 is 19 residues. CDR3 amino acids: CASSHYPGRDRGRRTEAFF. The CDR3 nucleotides read TGTGCCAGCAGCCATTACCCGGGCCGGGACAGGGGACGTCGAACTGAAGCTTTCTTT.

This chain joins TRBV2 and TRBJ1-2; D might be TRBD1 (5 bases). The CDR3 runs to 14 residues. V lost 6 bases and J 8 bases, leaving 19 bases between the germline ends. The germline V gene has CDR1 SNHLY and CDR2 FYNNEI. The CDR3 loop is CASSTLQGGWGYTF. CDR3 sequence (DNA): TGTGCCAGCAGCACCCTCCAGGGCGGATGGGGCTACACCTTC.

V and J are TRBV30 and TRBJ1-3; D is possibly TRBD1 (6 bases). The ends were cut back, 7 bases at V and 0 bases at J, with 10 bases in the middle. The CDR3 runs 13 residues. Germline V gives CDR1 GTSNPN, CDR2 SVGIG (reference sequence). The CDR3 region is CASTDSSGNTIYF. CDR3 in DNA: TGTGCCTCAACGGACAGCTCTGGAAACACCATATATTTT.

With respect to this clone: The identical CDR3 is also encoded by other nucleotide sequences in the sample. The V and J genes are TRBV18 and TRBJ2-2; 7 bases line up with TRBD1. V dropped 3 bases and J dropped 6; count of bases not matched to a gene: 1. Germline lookup yields CDR1 KGHSH and CDR2 LQKENI. CDR3 size: 13 residues. CDR3 sequence reads: CASSPRGPGELFF. Written as DNA, the CDR3 is TGTGCCAGCTCACCGAGGGGGCCCGGGGAGCTGTTTTTT.

CDR3: CAWATGTPGYTF. CDR3 nucleotide sequence: TGTGCCTGGGCTACCGGGACACCTGGCTACACCTTC. The chain is built from TRBV30 and TRBJ1-2, with D perhaps matching TRBD1 (6 bases). The CDR3 consists of 12 residues. V lost 5 bases and J lost 7, with 14 bases in between. Germline V gene lookup returns CDR1 GTSNPN and CDR2 SVGIG (reference sequence).

This clone was recorded once. This chain uses TRBV5-1 with TRBJ1-1; D is undetermined. From germline, CDR1 is SGHRS and CDR2 YFSETQ. CDR3 length: 15 residues. The germline V and J ends were trimmed by 0 bases and 3 bases, with 12 bases remaining between them. This CDR3 is CASSLVAGFDTEAFF. In DNA, the CDR3 is TGCGCCAGCAGCTTGGTAGCGGGGTTTGACACTGAAGCTTTCTTT.

V gene TRBV15 combines with J gene TRBJ1-1; D perhaps matches TRBD1 (6 bases). The CDR3 runs 16 residues. Germline V gene data show CDR1 as LNHNV and CDR2 as YYDKDF (reference sequence). The V end was cut by 5 bases, the J end by 0 bases, with 16 bases between. CDR3 sequence: CATSPRPGQMNTEAFF. CDR3 DNA sequence: TGTGCCACCAGCCCAAGACCGGGACAAATGAACACTGAAGCTTTCTTT.

The CDR3 DNA sequence: TGTGCCAGCAGCCAAGATCCGACAGGGGGGGCCAAAAACATTCAGTACTTC. Translation: CASSQDPTGGAKNIQYF. This rearrangement joins TRBV3-1 (or the pseudogene TRBV3-2) to TRBJ2-4; 9 positions match TRBD1. Trimming at V came to 0 bases and at J to 1 base, leaving 4 bases not matched to a gene. CDR1 and CDR2 from the germline V gene are LGHDT and YNNKEL (reference sequence). The CDR3 is 17 residues long.